Below, 23 T cell receptor beta chains from the same sample are listed, as sequenced in a study of metastatic and nonmetastatic thyroid tumors. No treatment had been given to any patient before thyroid surgery. With MiXCR, TCRdb reprocessed the PCR reads. This sample yields more than 30,000 clones, of which about 21% are seen a single time; about 20% belongs to the top ten. The sequenced material came from blood. The receptors were sampled from a female donor with papillary thyroid cancer or a benign thyroid nodule (not recorded which). Some clones in this sample may be carry-over from other donors' samples.

This clone has ten or more counts. The chain is built from TRBV13 and TRBJ2-5; D is undetermined. With 5 bases removed from V and 5 bases from J, the gap between germline ends came to 6 bases. Germline V gene lookup returns CDR1 PRHDT and CDR2 FYEKMQ (reference sequence). This CDR3 spans 11 amino acids. The CDR3 nucleotides read TGTGCCAGCAGCCTCTGGGAGACCCAGTACTTC. Encoded protein: CASSLWETQYF.

This clone was observed at least ten times. The chain joins TRBV6-5 to TRBJ2-1; the D gene is possibly TRBD2 (7 bases). The CDR3 sequence is 14 residues long. CDR1 and CDR2 (germline): MNHEY, SVGAGI. The V end lost 1 base, the J end lost 8 bases, and 12 bases lay between the germline ends. Here the CDR3 DNA reads TGTGCCAGCAGTTACTGGGGGGGGGCAGATGAGCAGTTCTTC. Protein: CASSYWGGADEQFF.

This clone was seen ten or more times. The rearrangement uses TRBV25-1 and TRBJ2-1; D ambiguous. Germline V gene data show CDR1 as MGHDK and CDR2 as SYGVNS. The V end lost 6 bases, the J end lost 7 bases, and 13 bases lay between the germline ends. The CDR3 contains 13 residues. The DNA of the CDR3 is TGTGCCAGCAGGTATACACAGATGAATGAGCAGTTCTTC. This encodes CASRYTQMNEQFF.

J is TRBJ2-1 and V is TRBV6-5; D uncertain. V lost 3 bases and J lost 9, with 18 bases in between. The CDR3 consists of 15 residues. In germline, CDR1 is MNHEY, CDR2 SVGAGI. The CDR3 reads CASSYPGLVQAEQFF. The DNA of the CDR3 is TGTGCCAGCAGTTATCCTGGGCTCGTTCAGGCTGAGCAGTTCTTC.

This clone was seen at least ten times. V is TRBV11-1 and J is TRBJ1-2; TRBD1 matches at 9 bases. Germline V gene data show CDR1 as SGHAT and CDR2 as FQDESV (reference sequence). J was trimmed by 1 base and V by 1 base; bases with no gene match: 4. The CDR3 sequence is 16 residues long. CDR3 bases: TGTGCCAGCAGCTTAGGGACAGGGGTCGTTAACTATGGCTACACCTTC. Its protein product is CASSLGTGVVNYGYTF.

This clone occurred many times. This chain joins TRBV19 and TRBJ1-6, with D possibly matching TRBD1 (5 bases). Germline CDR1 and CDR2: LNHDA and SQIVND (reference sequence). The germline V and J ends were trimmed by 4 bases and 5 bases, with 9 bases remaining between them. The CDR3 sequence is 14 residues long. The CDR3 loop is CASSTGRDNSPLHF. The CDR3 DNA is TGTGCCAGTAGTACGGGACGGGATAATTCACCCCTCCACTTT.

This clone has only a few counts. This chain joins TRBV5-1 and TRBJ1-2, with D unresolved. Germline V gives CDR1 SGHRS, CDR2 YFSETQ. The CDR3 runs 14 residues. The germline V and J ends were trimmed by 6 bases and 6 bases, with 18 bases remaining between them. CDR3 amino acids: CASTLGEGSHGYTF. CDR3 nucleotides: TGCGCCAGCACCCTTGGGGAGGGATCACATGGCTACACCTTC.

This clone was observed many times. The chain joins TRBV12-5 to TRBJ1-2, with D maybe TRBD1 (5 bases). Germline lookup yields CDR1 LGHNT and CDR2 FRNRAP. Deletions cut 3 bases from V and 7 bases from J, with 6 bases between. The CDR3 covers 11 residues. The CDR3 DNA sequence: TGTGCTAGTGGTTTTACAGGTGGCTACACCTTC. It codes for CASGFTGGYTF.

This clone is classed as medium-sized. At one boundary the junction diverges from the germline segment, which might be a read error. This chain uses TRBV12-3 or TRBV12-4 with TRBJ1-6; a possible D gene is TRBD1 (6 bases). The CDR3 length is 16 residues. CDR3 DNA sequence: TGTGCCAGCAGTTTAGTACAGGGAGGCTATTATTCACCCCTCCACTTT. Amino acids: CASSLVQGGYYSPLHF.

This clone was found many times. The V call is TRBV5-1, the J call TRBJ2-1, with 12 positions matching TRBD1. CDR1 is SGHRS and CDR2 is YFSETQ in the germline V gene. The V segment lost 5 bases and the J segment 9 bases; nucleotides outside the gene matches: 9. The CDR3 loop spans 15 amino acids. The CDR3, as DNA: TGCGCCAGCAGACCACCCGGGACAGGGGGCTCTGAGCAGTTCTTC. It yields the protein CASRPPGTGGSEQFF.

The rearrangement uses TRBV2 and TRBJ2-7, with 7 bases identical to TRBD1. Germline-derived CDR1 and CDR2 are SNHLY and FYNNEI. The V and J ends lost 6 bases and 5 bases, in that order; junction bases with no gene match: 10. There are 14 residues in the CDR3. CDR3 in DNA: TGTGCCAGCAGGACGCCCGGGACAGACAACGAGCAGTACTTC. Amino acid sequence: CASRTPGTDNEQYF.

In this sample, this clone turned up a few times. The chain is built from TRBV6-1 and TRBJ2-3; 8 bases align to TRBD1. J gave up 2 bases and V 6 bases, and 1 base lay outside the gene matches. This CDR3 is 13 amino acids long. Germline lookup yields CDR1 MNHNS and CDR2 SASEGT. CDR3: CASRDRDTDTQYF. CDR3 DNA sequence: TGTGCCAGCAGGGACAGGGACACAGATACGCAGTATTTT.

This chain connects TRBV6-1 to TRBJ2-5; D unresolved. The germline CDR1 and CDR2 sequences are MNHNS and SASEGT. V lost 4 bases and J lost 4, with 16 bases in between. The CDR3 runs to 15 residues. CDR3 nucleotides: TGTGCCAGCAGTGTGGTTCCGGGCCCGGGAGAGACCCAGTACTTC. Encoded protein: CASSVVPGPGETQYF.

The chain has TRBV11-3 and TRBJ2-7; D not certain. V gave up 1 base and J gave up 6 bases, with 10 bases separating them. The CDR3 length is 13 residues. CDR1 is SGHNT and CDR2 is YENEEA in the germline V gene. For the CDR3, the DNA is TGTGCCAGCAGCTTAGGGCGGCTCGGCGAGCAGTACTTC. Its protein is CASSLGRLGEQYF.

This clone was detected many times. The chain uses TRBV5-1 and TRBJ2-5; 11 bases fit TRBD2. CDR1 is SGHRS and CDR2 is YFSETQ in the germline V gene. Losses at the gene ends were 5 bases for V and 1 base for J; bases not matched to a gene: 7. The CDR3 length is 16 residues. The CDR3: CASRLELAGVQETQYF. CDR3 DNA: TGCGCCAGCAGACTCGAACTAGCGGGGGTCCAAGAGACCCAGTACTTC. The full variable domain, in which reference TRBV5-1 and TRBJ2-5 provide the parts outside the CDR3, is KAGVTQTPRYLIKTRGQQVTLSCSPISGHRSVSWYQQTPGQGLQFLFEYFSETQRNKGNFPGRFSGRQFSNSRSEMNVSTLELGDSALYLCASRLELAGVQETQYFGPGTRLLVL.

V and J are TRBV9 and TRBJ2-7, with 10 positions matching TRBD2. Germline V gene lookup returns CDR1 SGDLS and CDR2 YYNGEE. This CDR3 is 15 amino acids long. The V gene end was trimmed by 4 bases and the J gene end by 3 bases; junction bases not matched to a gene: 7. As DNA, the CDR3 is TGTGCCAGCAGCCCCCGGACTAGCGGTGTCTACGAGCAGTACTTC. Protein product: CASSPRTSGVYEQYF.

In its sample, this clone was seen many times. The chain is built from TRBV7-6 and TRBJ2-7; 8 bases map to TRBD1. V shed 1 base and J 5 bases; nucleotides not matched to a gene: 1. CDR3 size: 13 residues. Germline-derived CDR1 and CDR2 are SGHVS and FNYEAQ. The CDR3 DNA is TGTGCCAGCAGCTTAGGACAGGGGCACGAGCAGTACTTC. Its translation is CASSLGQGHEQYF.

The rearrangement uses TRBV2 and TRBJ2-1; D is unresolved. This CDR3 is built from 14 residues. Germline values: CDR1 SNHLY, CDR2 FYNNEI. Trimming pared 4 bases from V and 0 bases from J, leaving 7 bases between. The CDR3 bases are TGTGCCAGCAGTGTGAGGAGCTCCTACAATGAGCAGTTCTTC. Translating it yields CASSVRSSYNEQFF. Filled out from reference TRBV2 and TRBJ2-1, the complete variable domain reads EPEVTQTPSHQVTQMGQEVILRCVPISNHLYFYWYRQILGQKVEFLVSFYNNEISEKSEIFDDQFSVERPDGSNFTLKIRSTKLEDSAMYFCASSVRSSYNEQFFGPGTRLTVL.

This clone was seen at least ten times. This chain connects TRBV10-3 to TRBJ1-2; 8 nucleotides match TRBD1. The CDR3 loop spans 13 amino acids. Per germline, CDR1 ENHRY and CDR2 SYGVKD. CDR3: CGGDSQGAGGYTF. The CDR3 coding sequence is TGTGGCGGCGACTCCCAGGGGGCGGGCGGCTACACCTTC.

This clone was seen ten or more times. The V and J genes are TRBV27 and TRBJ2-3; 8 bases fit TRBD1. In germline, CDR1 is MNHEY, CDR2 SMNVEV (reference sequence). CDR3 length: 12 amino acids. V lost 7 bases, J lost 5 bases, and 2 bases stayed unmatched. The CDR3 region is CASTTGGDTQYF. For the CDR3, the DNA is TGTGCCAGCACCACAGGGGGAGATACGCAGTATTTT.

This clone was picked up a small number of times. This may come from a read error, since a much larger clone is one base off. The same CDR3 is also encoded by other DNA sequences in this sample. CDR3 bases: TGTGCCAGCAGCTTAACAGGACAGGGGGCCGGGGAGCTGTTTTTC. This sequence encodes CASSLTGQGAGELFF. The chain couples TRBV7-3 to TRBJ2-2, with 11 bases that match TRBD1. Germline assignment: CDR1 SGHTA and CDR2 FQGTGA. The CDR3 sequence is 15 residues long.

This clone was counted a few times. The chain recombines TRBV6-1 with TRBJ1-5; D is unresolved. The CDR3 covers 15 residues. Germline V gene data show CDR1 as MNHNS and CDR2 as SASEGT. The V and J ends lost 6 bases and 0 bases respectively, with 12 bases between them. CDR3: CASSIDQYSNQPQHF. CDR3 in DNA: TGTGCCAGCAGCATAGACCAATATAGCAATCAGCCCCAGCATTTT.

This clone was counted ten times or more. The chain combines TRBV20-1 with TRBJ1-6, with TRBD1 identical over 9 bases. Per the germline V gene, CDR1 is DFQATT and CDR2 is SNEGSKA (reference sequence). Trimming cost V 3 bases and J 0 bases; bases outside gene matches: 0. The CDR3 has 15 amino acids. CDR3 nucleotide sequence: TGCAGTGCTAGGACAGGGGGCTCCTATAATTCACCCCTCCACTTT. Translated: CSARTGGSYNSPLHF.